This TCR beta chain was obtained from a study of blood T cell repertoires in COVID-19. The ends lost 5 bases at V and 3 bases at J; junction bases unmatched: 10. The CDR3 loop spans 16 amino acids. CDR1 is MDHEN and CDR2 is SYDVKM in the germline V gene. Libraries were prepared by immunoSEQ multiplex PCR; TCRdb keeps only in-frame clonotypes and omits some of them. This table has 200,000 to 250,000 clones, around four fifths appearing once. The sample taken for sequencing was peripheral blood. This TCR came from a woman aged 40 to 50 with active or convalescent COVID-19. This chain joins TRBV28 and TRBJ1-3, with TRBD1 identical over 7 bases. CDR3 region: CASSDPGQRLGNTIYF. The CDR3 DNA reads as TGTGCCAGCAGTGACCCGGGACAGCGCCTTGGAAACACCATATATTTT.